Listed below are T cell receptor beta chains from one sample, sequenced in a study of cytomegalovirus exposure and HLA in healthy donors. Using immunoSEQ multiplex PCR, the repertoire was profiled, and TCRdb retains in-frame clones only, with some absent. The sample has fewer than 130,000 clones, around three quarters seen once. The sequencing input was PBMCs. The source of these receptors is a female donor in good health and CMV-seropositive. The CDR3 runs from the conserved cysteine through the conserved F or W. Fields, in order: clone size, V gene, J gene, D gene, CDR3 protein, CDR3 DNA. A D gene is named only where the DNA matches it firmly. Rows may omit the clone size; those that give it use once, few, many or a size class.

clone_size: .
v_call: TRBV27
j_call: TRBJ1-2
d_call: .
cdr3_aa: CASSSWLGHGKYGYTF
cdr3_nt: TGTGCCAGCAGTTCCTGGCTGGGGCACGGAAAGTATGGCTACACCTTC

clone_size: .
v_call: TRBV5-4
j_call: TRBJ1-1
d_call: TRBD1
cdr3_aa: CASSLGGQANTEAFF
cdr3_nt: TGTGCCAGCAGCTTGGGGGGACAGGCGAACACTGAAGCTTTCTTT

clone_size: .
v_call: TRBV4-3
j_call: TRBJ2-1
d_call: TRBD1
cdr3_aa: CASSQGQGTYNEQFF
cdr3_nt: TGCGCCAGCAGCCAAGGACAGGGGACCTACAATGAGCAGTTCTTC

clone_size: .
v_call: TRBV28
j_call: TRBJ1-2
d_call: TRBD1
cdr3_aa: CASSLVTGGYGYTF
cdr3_nt: TGTGCCAGCAGTTTAGTTACAGGGGGCTATGGCTACACCTTC

clone_size: .
v_call: TRBV2
j_call: TRBJ2-1
d_call: .
cdr3_aa: CASSGSREKFF
cdr3_nt: TGTGCCAGCAGTGGGTCTAGAGAGAAGTTCTTC

clone_size: .
v_call: TRBV7-2
j_call: TRBJ2-1
d_call: .
cdr3_aa: CASSLWGRVELDEQFF
cdr3_nt: TGTGCCAGCAGCTTATGGGGCAGGGTCGAACTCGATGAGCAGTTCTTC

clone_size: once
v_call: TRBV28
j_call: TRBJ2-3
d_call: TRBD2
cdr3_aa: CASSTRGSSGGRTDTQYF
cdr3_nt: TGTGCCAGCAGTACCCGAGGATCTAGCGGGGGGAGGACAGATACGCAGTATTTT

clone_size: .
v_call: TRBV19
j_call: TRBJ1-3
d_call: .
cdr3_aa: CASSPSSGNTIYF
cdr3_nt: TGTGCCAGTAGTCCTAGCTCTGGAAACACCATATATTTT

clone_size: once
v_call: TRBV5-1
j_call: TRBJ1-2
d_call: TRBD1
cdr3_aa: CASSDRQGLGYGYTF
cdr3_nt: TGCGCCAGCAGCGATCGACAGGGGCTGGGATATGGCTACACCTTC

clone_size: .
v_call: TRBV2
j_call: TRBJ2-2
d_call: .
cdr3_aa: CASRGGSNTGELFF
cdr3_nt: TGTGCCAGCAGGGGGGGTTCGAACACCGGGGAGCTGTTTTTT

clone_size: .
v_call: TRBV7-8
j_call: TRBJ2-3
d_call: TRBD1
cdr3_aa: CASSRHDRGTSTDTQYF
cdr3_nt: TGTGCCAGCAGTCGTCACGACAGGGGCACTAGCACAGATACGCAGTATTTT

clone_size: .
v_call: TRBV5-1
j_call: TRBJ2-7
d_call: .
cdr3_aa: CASSLVTGGTYEQYF
cdr3_nt: TGCGCCAGCAGCTTGGTGACAGGAGGTACCTACGAGCAGTACTTC

clone_size: .
v_call: TRBV18
j_call: TRBJ2-5
d_call: .
cdr3_aa: CASSLVIQETQYF
cdr3_nt: TGTGCCAGCTCACTAGTGATCCAAGAGACCCAGTACTTC

clone_size: .
v_call: TRBV6-6
j_call: TRBJ1-4
d_call: .
cdr3_aa: CASSFLGGTNEKLFF
cdr3_nt: TGTGCCAGCAGTTTCCTAGGAGGGACTAATGAAAAACTGTTTTTT

clone_size: .
v_call: TRBV2
j_call: TRBJ2-5
d_call: TRBD2
cdr3_aa: CASSRGLQETQYF
cdr3_nt: TGTGCCAGCAGCCGGGGACTACAAGAGACCCAGTACTTC

clone_size: .
v_call: TRBV7-3
j_call: TRBJ2-1
d_call: .
cdr3_aa: CASSLTRRHIGSGEQFF
cdr3_nt: TGTGCCAGCAGCCTCACTCGTCGACATATTGGGAGTGGTGAGCAGTTCTTC

clone_size: .
v_call: TRBV2
j_call: TRBJ2-7
d_call: .
cdr3_aa: CASSRSEGLLSEQYF
cdr3_nt: TGTGCCAGCAGTCGTTCCGAAGGACTCCTTTCCGAGCAGTACTTC

clone_size: .
v_call: TRBV5-1
j_call: TRBJ2-6
d_call: TRBD1
cdr3_aa: CASSSSPGQGRSGANVLTF
cdr3_nt: TGCGCCAGCAGCTCCTCCCCGGGACAGGGTAGATCTGGGGCCAACGTCCTGACTTTC